This TCR beta chain was sequenced in a study of T cells in Graves' hyperthyroidism and ophthalmopathy. Study-level findings and limits: Peripheral blood also featured most of the thyroid clonotypes expanded above 0.001. Ophthalmopathy, which appeared later, was predicted by the model a median around 6.9 months before onset.

The sample holds many counts of this clonotype. Its target is not known. RNA transcripts served as the template for amplifying TCR beta CDR3 regions. The primer set for the first-round RT-PCR of the TCR CDR3 was HTBI. TCRdb fed the multiplex PCR reads into MiXCR, producing one record per CDR3 protein. The data hold hundreds of thousands of distinct CDR3 sequences, with around 15% observed a single time. Clinical symptoms, serum thyroxine, TRAb, thyroid ultrasound and orbital computed tomography informed diagnoses. Trimming removed 0 bases from V and 2 bases from J, with 2 bases in between. Germline V gene data show CDR1 as SGHAT and CDR2 as FQNNGV. The CDR3 contains 13 residues.

The material sequenced was blood. The chain uses TRBV11-2 and TRBJ2-1; D is ambiguous. The source is a man aged 18 to 30 with Graves' ophthalmopathy. This chain's CDR3 is CASSLDPYNEQFF. DNA for the CDR3: TGTGCCAGCAGCTTAGATCCCTACAATGAGCAGTTCTTC.